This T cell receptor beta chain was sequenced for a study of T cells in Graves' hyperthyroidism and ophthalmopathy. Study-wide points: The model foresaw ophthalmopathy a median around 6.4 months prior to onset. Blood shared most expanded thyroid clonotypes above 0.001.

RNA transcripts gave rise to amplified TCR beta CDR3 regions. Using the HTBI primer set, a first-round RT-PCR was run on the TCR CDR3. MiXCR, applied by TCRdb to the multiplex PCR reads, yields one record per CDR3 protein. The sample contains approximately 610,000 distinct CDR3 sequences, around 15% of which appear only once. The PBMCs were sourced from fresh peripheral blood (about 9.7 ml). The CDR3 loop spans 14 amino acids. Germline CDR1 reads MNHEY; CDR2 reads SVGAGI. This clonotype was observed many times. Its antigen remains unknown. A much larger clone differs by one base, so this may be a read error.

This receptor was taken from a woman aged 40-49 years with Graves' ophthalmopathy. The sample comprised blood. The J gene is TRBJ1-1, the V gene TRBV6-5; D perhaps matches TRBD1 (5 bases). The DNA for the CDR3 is TGTGCCAGCAGTTACTCCGAGGGGTACACTGAAGCTCTCTTT. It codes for CASSYSEGYTEALF.